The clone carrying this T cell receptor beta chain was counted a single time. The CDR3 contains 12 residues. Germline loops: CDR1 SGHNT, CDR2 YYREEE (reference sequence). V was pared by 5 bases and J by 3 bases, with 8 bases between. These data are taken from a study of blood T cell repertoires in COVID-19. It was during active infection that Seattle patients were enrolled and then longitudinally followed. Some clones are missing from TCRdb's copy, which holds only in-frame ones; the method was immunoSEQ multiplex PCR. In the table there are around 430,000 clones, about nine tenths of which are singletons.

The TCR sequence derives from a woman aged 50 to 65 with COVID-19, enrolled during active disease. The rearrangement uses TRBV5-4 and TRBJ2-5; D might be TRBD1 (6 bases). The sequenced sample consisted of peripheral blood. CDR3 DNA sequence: TGTGCCAGCAGTCCAGGGGAAGAGACCCAGTACTTC. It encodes CASSPGEETQYF. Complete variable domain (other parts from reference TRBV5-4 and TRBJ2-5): ETGVTQSPTHLIKTRGQQVTLRCSSQSGHNTVSWYQQALGQGPQFIFQYYREEENGRGNFPPRFSGLQFPNYSSELNVNALELDDSALYLCASSPGEETQYFGPGTRLLVL.